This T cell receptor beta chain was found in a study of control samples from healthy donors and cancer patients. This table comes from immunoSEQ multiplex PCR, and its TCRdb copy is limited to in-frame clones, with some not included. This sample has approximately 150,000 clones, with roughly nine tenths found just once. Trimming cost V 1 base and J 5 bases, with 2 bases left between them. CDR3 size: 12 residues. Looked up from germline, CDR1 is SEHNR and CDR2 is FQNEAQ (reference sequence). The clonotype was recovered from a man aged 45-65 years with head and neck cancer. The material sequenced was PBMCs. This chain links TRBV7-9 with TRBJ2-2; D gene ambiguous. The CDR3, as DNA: TGTGCCAGCAGCTTAGTTACCGGGGAGCTGTTTTTT. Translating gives CASSLVTGELFF.